A selection of T cell receptor beta chains follows, all from one sample in a study of identical twins. One entry per CDR3 protein, called by TCRdb with MiXCR from the 5' RACE reads. The table includes about 500,000 distinct CDR3 sequences, approximately 15% detected once. The sample was also reused in another study, on yellow fever vaccine responses in identical twins.

The sequenced sample was CD4+ T cells sorted from blood. These receptors were taken from a woman younger than 30 in good health. Both conserved end residues are part of each CDR3. A D gene is named only where the DNA matches it firmly. Where a row states a size, it is once, few, many or the class of an expanded clone; other rows omit it.

j_call d_call clone_size v_call cdr3_aa cdr3_nt
TRBJ2-5 . . TRBV27 CASSLRVIGVGQETQYF TGTGCCAGCAGTTTAAGAGTAATAGGGGTGGGACAAGAGACCCAGTACTTC
TRBJ2-5 TRBD2 few TRBV7-6 CASSLGGTSGTTETQYF TGTGCCAGCAGCTTAGGTGGGACTAGCGGAACAACGGAGACCCAGTACTTC
TRBJ2-5 TRBD2 many TRBV29-1 CSVDTSGGQETQYF TGCAGCGTTGATACTAGCGGAGGACAAGAGACCCAGTACTTC
TRBJ2-4 . few TRBV6-1 CASQEEPFGANIQYF TGTGCCAGCCAGGAGGAGCCATTCGGTGCTAACATTCAGTACTTC
TRBJ2-2 . . TRBV6-5 CASSYGSLSNTGELFF TGTGCCAGCAGTTACGGTAGCCTCTCGAACACCGGGGAGCTGTTTTTT
TRBJ2-1 . few TRBV12-3/TRBV12-4 CASSLRASDYNEQFF TGTGCCAGCAGTTTACGGGCTAGCGATTACAATGAGCAGTTCTTC
TRBJ2-5 . . TRBV20-1 CSAGRGPVQETQYF TGCAGTGCTGGCAGGGGTCCAGTCCAAGAGACCCAGTACTTC
TRBJ2-7 . . TRBV10-3 CAISDRSLYEQYF TGTGCCATCAGTGACAGGAGCTTATACGAGCAGTACTTC
TRBJ2-1 TRBD2 many TRBV28 CASSILASNEQFF TGTGCCAGCAGTATACTAGCGTCCAATGAGCAGTTCTTC
TRBJ1-1 . few TRBV21-1 CASSKIGVFTEAFF TGTGCCAGCAGCAAGATAGGGGTCTTCACTGAAGCTTTCTTT
TRBJ2-1 . . TRBV19 CASRARSSYNEQFF TGTGCCAGTAGGGCACGGAGCTCCTACAATGAGCAGTTCTTC
TRBJ2-5 TRBD1 few TRBV20-1 CSARDQGDDETQYF TGCAGTGCTAGAGATCAGGGGGACGACGAGACCCAGTACTTC
TRBJ2-7 . once TRBV12-2 CASRPRQGSYEQYF TGTGCAAGTCGCCCCCGACAGGGCTCCTACGAGCAGTACTTC
TRBJ2-3 . . TRBV15 CATSQLTSRDTQYF TGTGCCACCAGCCAGCTCACTAGCCGAGATACGCAGTATTTT
TRBJ2-2 . . TRBV9 CASSDLGNTGELFF TGTGCCAGCAGCGACCTAGGGAACACCGGGGAGCTGTTTTTT
TRBJ1-6 . few TRBV7-6 CASSLERGGNSPLHF TGTGCCAGCAGCTTAGAACGAGGGGGGAATTCACCCCTCCACTTT
TRBJ2-3 . many TRBV6-2/TRBV6-3 CASRQDSTDTQYF TGTGCCAGCAGACAGGACAGCACAGATACGCAGTATTTT
TRBJ2-3 . few TRBV11-1 CASSLGRRGTRTDTQYF TGTGCCAGCAGCTTAGGTCGACGGGGGACCCGCACAGATACGCAGTATTTT
TRBJ2-1 TRBD1 few TRBV7-1 CASSSRRVFRTGTFSSENEQFF TGTGCCAGCAGCTCAAGAAGGGTGTTCAGGACAGGGACCTTTTCTTCGGAGAATGAGCAGTTCTTC
TRBJ2-5 TRBD2 . TRBV4-3 CASSQRREGGETQYF TGCGCCAGCAGCCAACGGCGGGAGGGTGGAGAGACCCAGTACTTC
TRBJ2-4 . few TRBV2 CASCSFGLREGGNIQYF TGTGCCAGCTGTTCTTTCGGGCTCAGGGAGGGGGGAAACATTCAGTACTTC
TRBJ2-7 TRBD2 . TRBV12-5 CASGPRDGSGIYEQYF TGTGCTAGTGGCCCACGTGATGGTAGCGGGATCTACGAGCAGTACTTC
TRBJ2-7 . few TRBV10-3 CAISESTTNEQYF TGTGCCATCAGTGAGTCGACGACTAACGAGCAGTACTTC
TRBJ2-1 . few TRBV20-1 CSNTRLEPYNEQFF TGCAGTAATACTAGACTAGAACCTTACAATGAGCAGTTCTTC
TRBJ2-7 TRBD1 few TRBV29-1 CSVRIGGQYYEQYF TGCAGCGTTCGAATAGGGGGACAGTACTACGAGCAGTACTTC
TRBJ1-2 TRBD1 . TRBV4-1 CASTPRGLTGYTF TGCGCCAGCACCCCCAGGGGGCTAACTGGCTACACCTTC
TRBJ1-1 . many TRBV10-3 CAIRDRDSLNTEAFF TGTGCCATCAGAGACCGGGACTCGCTCAACACTGAAGCTTTCTTT
TRBJ2-1 TRBD1 . TRBV3-1 CASSQATGNRYEQFF TGTGCCAGCAGCCAAGCGACAGGGAACAGGTATGAGCAGTTCTTC
TRBJ1-2 . few TRBV29-1 CSVGGGHGNYGYTF TGCAGCGTTGGAGGGGGGCACGGGAACTATGGCTACACCTTC
TRBJ2-1 . . TRBV20-1 CSAKQAGKMGNEQFF TGCAGTGCTAAACAGGCGGGCAAAATGGGGAATGAGCAGTTCTTC
TRBJ2-5 . . TRBV5-1 CASSRGSFGQETQYF TGCGCCAGCAGCCGCGGGTCATTTGGCCAAGAGACCCAGTACTTC
TRBJ2-3 . . TRBV6-2/TRBV6-3 CASREDRQGGTDTQYF TGTGCCAGCAGGGAGGATAGACAGGGAGGGACAGATACGCAGTATTTT
TRBJ2-2 . few TRBV12-3/TRBV12-4 CASSLFAGAGELFF TGTGCCAGCAGTTTGTTCGCAGGAGCCGGGGAGCTGTTTTTT
TRBJ2-7 . few TRBV29-1 CSVLTVDRFSYEQYF TGCAGCGTACTCACTGTTGACAGGTTTTCCTACGAGCAGTACTTC
TRBJ1-1 TRBD1 many TRBV5-6 CASSYGRRQGAAFF TGTGCCAGCAGCTACGGTAGGAGACAGGGGGCAGCTTTCTTT
TRBJ2-1 . many TRBV7-6 CASSLPLGDIKNYNEQFF TGTGCCAGCAGCCTCCCCCTCGGGGACATTAAAAACTACAATGAGCAGTTCTTC
TRBJ2-1 . few TRBV11-2 CASSRAIDEQFF TGTGCCAGCAGCCGGGCTATCGATGAGCAGTTCTTC
TRBJ2-7 . . TRBV2 CASGTRGYEQYF TGTGCCAGCGGAACCCGGGGGTACGAGCAGTACTTC
TRBJ2-1 . few TRBV5-1 CASSLRTLSNEQFF TGCGCCAGCAGCTTAAGGACCCTCTCCAATGAGCAGTTCTTC